This is a list of T cell receptor beta chains from one sample in a study of CD8+ T cells in alopecia areata. Data came from immunoSEQ multiplex PCR; TCRdb stores just in-frame clones and leaves some out. This sample has about 290,000 clones, with 55% to 75% found just once. The sequencing used CD4+ T cells sorted from blood, collected at week 24, from a patient treated with tofacitinib. Receptors were obtained from a human donor with alopecia areata. Each CDR3 is given with its conserved first and last residue. The D gene is left open where the match is weak. Rows give clone size only sometimes, using once, few, many, or a class for an expanded clone.

V,size,D,CDR3
TRBV7-2,NA,NA,CASSPGGAGAYEQYF
TRBV7-2,once,NA,CASSSIYSGYTF
TRBV2,few,NA,CASSMGGTEAFF
TRBV15,NA,NA,CATSRVSGKLFF
TRBV30,NA,NA,CAWSVRLLQETQYF
TRBV29-1,NA,TRBD2,CSVGVAGGPRYNEQFF
TRBV30,few,NA,CAWSEKETQYF
TRBV5-4,few,TRBD1,CASSPGGTDEKLFF
TRBV20-1,NA,NA,CSARRGETQYF
TRBV4-2,NA,TRBD1,CASSPDRGQETQYF
TRBV29-1,NA,NA,CSGGQVSGLGTGELFF
TRBV5-1,few,NA,CASSLEADRWVPSPLHF
TRBV10-3,few,TRBD2,CAITDGTSGTSGQFF
TRBV4-1,NA,NA,CASSLGLPSTDTQYF
TRBV29-1,NA,NA,CSHAREPRGTQYF
TRBV2,NA,NA,CAGPVIYGYTF
TRBV28,NA,NA,CASSLTHPGEAFF
TRBV6-5,NA,TRBD2,CASSFPSSGSYEQYF
TRBV7-9,few,NA,CASSLSLGDYGYTF
TRBV6-5,NA,NA,CASRRPGRAGSPLHF
TRBV25-1,few,NA,CASTRGGTEAFF
TRBV9,NA,NA,CASSVRADQETQYF
TRBV4-3,NA,NA,CASSQILASSDTQYF
TRBV2,NA,NA,CASSVSYGYTF
TRBV5-1,NA,NA,CASSLSLNTEAFF
TRBV7-2,few,NA,CASSLVPGRLFF
TRBV9,few,NA,CASSPPPDNEQFF
TRBV5-1,NA,NA,CASSLERGVETQYF
TRBV5-4,NA,TRBD2,CASSLPSGGHNEQFF